This T cell receptor (beta chain) was identified during a study of low-dose radiotherapy and immunotherapy resistance in tumors. Study-level information: With fractions of 0.5 Gy given every 2 weeks, Cohort 1 accumulated a total of 6.5 Gy.

Time point here: after trial treatment. Treatment defined: LDRT plus nivolumab, ipilimumab, low-dose cyclophosphamide and aspirin (RACIN trial). The treatment that donors received included nivolumab, ipilimumab, aspirin, low-dose cyclophosphamide and low-dose radiotherapy. Tumors of eligible patients were advanced, solid and lacking tumor-infiltrating lymphocytes. TRAV- and TRBV-specific primers, spanning alpha and beta chains, primed first-strand cDNA. TCRs underwent roughly 20 PCR cycles of amplification with a constant-region primer and V-primer adapter. Amplification (by in vitro transcription) was performed on isolated mRNA. In TCRdb, the reads were re-called with MiXCR into one record per CDR3 protein. The table records 95,000 to 100,000 distinct CDR3 sequences, less than 25% of them present only once. This clonotype was counted ten times or more. This CDR3 has 12 amino acids. CDR1 and CDR2 from the germline V gene are MNHEY and SVGEGT. Trimming cost V 6 bases and J 8 bases; bases outside gene matches: 4.

This sequence joins TRBV6-2 or TRBV6-3 and TRBJ2-3, with 8 bases aligning to TRBD2. The material sequenced was PBMCs, taken after low-dose radiotherapy plus immunotherapy. The sequence was collected from a male donor with prostate cancer. The CDR3 loop is CASRGTSPTQYF. CDR3 DNA sequence: TGTGCCAGCAGAGGGACTAGTCCTACGCAGTATTTT.